This section outlines one T cell receptor (beta chain) sequence together with its context. Its antigen is still unknown. Genomic DNA acted as the template from which TCR beta VDJ combination and CDR3 sequence profiling were carried out. TCRdb fed the reads into MiXCR, producing one record per CDR3 protein. The sample has 75,000 to 100,000 distinct CDR3 sequences; less than 75% are singletons. This CDR3 is 15 amino acids long. Germline CDR1 DFQATT, CDR2 SNEGSKA (reference sequence). The junction had 8 bases not matched to a gene; V was cut back by 1 base and J by 2 bases. Sequenced patients had shown CD8+CD57+ cell expansion by flow cytometry. Everyone among the patients had severe acquired aplastic anemia. The study sampled blood from patients who had received no therapy. The data stem from a study of CD8+CD57+ T cells in acquired aplastic anemia. In the study overall: An average of 3.2 ug of DNA was obtained from sorted CD4+ and CD8+ cells.

Notes on the study in general: Patients and controls shared under 35 CD8+ CDR3 sequences, which appeared highly expressed in patients and within their immunodominant clones.

The V call is TRBV20-1, the J call TRBJ2-7; 7 nucleotides agree with TRBD1. The sequence came from a human donor with aplastic anemia. Sequencing used sorted CD4+, CD8+, or CD8+CD57+ T cells (not recorded which) from PBMCs. DNA for the CDR3: TGCAGTGCTAGAGGCCCTTCGCAGGGGGCCTACGAGCAGTACTTC. It specifies CSARGPSQGAYEQYF.